These T cell receptor beta chains were read from a single sample in a study of regulatory T cells in long-lasting Graves disease. TCRdb fed the multiplex PCR reads into MiXCR, producing one record per CDR3 protein. The table includes over 350,000 distinct CDR3 sequences, around 20% detected once. This sample comprised peripheral blood mononuclear cells (PBMCs), obtained when the disease was refractory, from a patient treated with antithyroid drugs. The receptors derive from a female donor with Graves disease. The CDR3 runs from the conserved cysteine through the conserved F or W. Each record gives: V gene, J gene, D gene, clone size, CDR3 DNA, CDR3 protein. D genes are given only for firm matches. Size is stated for part of the rows, as once, few or many counts, or as a class when the clone is expanded.

TRBV28	TRBJ2-3	TRBD2	.	TGTGCCTGGAGTAGTCGGCGGGAGATGACAGATACGCAGTATTTT	CAWSSRREMTDTQYF
TRBV5-6	TRBJ1-4	TRBD1	few	TGTGCCAGCAGCGTCTCCGGGACAGGAGGCGAAAAACTGTTTTTT	CASSVSGTGGEKLFF
TRBV30	TRBJ1-6	.	many	TGTGCCTGGAGTGTAAAGGGTGGCTATAATTCACCCCTCCACTTT	CAWSVKGGYNSPLHF
TRBV3-1	TRBJ1-5	.	many	TGTGCCAGCAGCCAAACAGTCAATCAGCCCCAGCATTTT	CASSQTVNQPQHF
TRBV10-2	TRBJ1-1	.	few	TGCGCCAGCAGTGAGTCGGTGAACACTGAAGCTTTCTTT	CASSESVNTEAFF
TRBV6-1	TRBJ1-2	.	.	TGTGCCAGCAACCCCCTCTATGGCTACACCTTC	CASNPLYGYTF
TRBV30	TRBJ1-5	.	few	TGTGCCTGGCAGGACGCTAATCAGCCCCAGCATTTT	CAWQDANQPQHF
TRBV5-1	TRBJ2-2	TRBD1	few	TGCGCCAGTGAACAGGGGTTGGACACCGGGGAGCTGTTTTTT	CASEQGLDTGELFF
TRBV7-9	TRBJ2-7	TRBD1	.	TGTGCCAGCAGCCCCTGGACAGGGTCCTACGAGCAGTACTTC	CASSPWTGSYEQYF
TRBV28	TRBJ2-5	TRBD2	many	TGTGCCAGCAGTTTGATTCAAGCGGGAGGGCCAGAGACCCAGTACTTC	CASSLIQAGGPETQYF
TRBV28	TRBJ1-5	.	many	TGTGCCAGCAGTGGGGGTGGGGCTAGCAATCAGCCCCAGCATTTT	CASSGGGASNQPQHF
TRBV20-1	TRBJ2-7	TRBD1	few	TGCAGTGCTAGGGACAGGACAGGGGGTTACGAGCAGTACTTC	CSARDRTGGYEQYF
TRBV6-2/TRBV6-3	TRBJ2-3	TRBD1	many	TGTGCCAGCAGTGTATTGACAGGGGACGAAGATACGCAGTATTTT	CASSVLTGDEDTQYF
TRBV3-1	TRBJ2-5	TRBD1	many	TGTGCCAGCAGCGCACGAAGATTGACAGGGCCAGAGACCCAGTACTTC	CASSARRLTGPETQYF
TRBV7-2	TRBJ1-1	.	.	TGTGCCAGCAGCCCCCTCATCAATCCTAGGCGGGAGGGTGCTGAAGCTTTCTTT	CASSPLINPRREGAEAFF
TRBV29-1	TRBJ1-1	TRBD1	few	TGCAGCGGCCGGGACAGGGAAGCTTTCTTT	CSGRDREAFF
TRBV7-3	TRBJ2-2	TRBD2	.	TGTACCAGCAGATTGACCCCGGGACTAGCGGGAGTCAACACCGGGGAGCTGTTTTTT	CTSRLTPGLAGVNTGELFF
TRBV6-1	TRBJ1-5	.	many	TGTGCCAGCAGTGTAGGCAGGTTTAAGCCCCAGCATTTT	CASSVGRFKPQHF
TRBV5-1	TRBJ2-7	TRBD1	few	TGCGCCAGCGCGACTCGACAGGGGGCCTACGAGCAGTACTTC	CASATRQGAYEQYF
TRBV29-1	TRBJ1-2	.	many	TGCAGCGTTAAGTCAGGGAGGTCTGGCTACACCTTC	CSVKSGRSGYTF
TRBV6-1	TRBJ1-1	.	many	TGTGCCAGCAGTCCCCCTGCGGCTGAAGCTTTCTTT	CASSPPAAEAFF
TRBV7-2	TRBJ1-2	.	.	TGTGCCAGCAGCTTAGGAGGGGGGGTCAATGGCTACACCTTC	CASSLGGGVNGYTF
TRBV5-5	TRBJ2-7	.	.	TGTGCCAGCAGCTTCACTACTACCTACGAGCAGTACTTC	CASSFTTTYEQYF
TRBV28	TRBJ2-7	.	many	TGTGCCAGCAGTTCCCCCGCCCTTTTCTACGAGCAGTACTTC	CASSSPALFYEQYF
TRBV30	TRBJ2-7	.	.	TGTGCCTGGTCACGAGGGGGGGGCTACGAGCAGTACTTC	CAWSRGGGYEQYF
TRBV28	TRBJ1-5	.	many	TGTGCCAGCAGTTTATGGCTGCAGCCCCAGCATTTT	CASSLWLQPQHF
TRBV7-2	TRBJ2-1	.	.	TGTGCCAGCAGCTTAGTAGGGGGGAGATCCTACAATGAGCAGTTCTTC	CASSLVGGRSYNEQFF